This T cell receptor (beta chain) was captured in a study of identical twins. TCRdb reprocessed the 5' RACE reads via MiXCR and lists one record per CDR3 protein. The table has over 550,000 distinct CDR3 sequences, under 8.5% seen once; the top ten hold 1.6%. This clonotype was detected only a few times. Its antigen is not known. This CDR3 has 14 residues. The germline gives CDR1 ENHRY, CDR2 SYGVKD. V lost 10 bases, J lost 7 bases, and 11 bases stayed unmatched. Study-level findings and limits: Invariant T cells like MAIT and iNKT could partly confound the zero-insertion analyses. Conclusions were drawn cross-sectionally by statistical analysis, without following the same donors. Twin-shared out-of-frame alpha sequences showed excess low generation probability. Less excess twin sharing appeared in beta out-of-frame sequences.

Separately, the same data were catalogued under a study of yellow fever vaccine responses in identical twins.

This receptor was obtained from a woman under 30 in good health. V gene TRBV10-3 combines with J gene TRBJ2-1; 9 nucleotides line up with TRBD2. Source material: PBMCs. The CDR3 loop is CATGLAGVANEQFF. For the CDR3, the DNA is TGTGCCACCGGGTTAGCGGGAGTAGCAAATGAGCAGTTCTTC.